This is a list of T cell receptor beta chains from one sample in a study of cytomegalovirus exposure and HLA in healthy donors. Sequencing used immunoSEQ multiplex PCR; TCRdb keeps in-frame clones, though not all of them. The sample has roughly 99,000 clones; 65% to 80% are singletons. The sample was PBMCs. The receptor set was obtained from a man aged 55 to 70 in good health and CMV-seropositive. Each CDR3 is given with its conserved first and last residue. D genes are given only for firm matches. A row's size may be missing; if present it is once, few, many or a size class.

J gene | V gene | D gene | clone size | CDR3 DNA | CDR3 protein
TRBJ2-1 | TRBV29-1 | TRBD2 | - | TGCAGCGTTATTAGCGGGGGGTACAATGAGCAGTTCTTC | CSVISGGYNEQFF
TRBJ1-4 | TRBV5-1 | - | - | TGCGCCAGCAGCTTTGGGGCGATAGATGAAAAACTGTTTTTT | CASSFGAIDEKLFF
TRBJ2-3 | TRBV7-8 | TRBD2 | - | TGTGCCAGCAGCTTAATGGCTAGCGGGGGAAGAGATACGCAGTATTTT | CASSLMASGGRDTQYF
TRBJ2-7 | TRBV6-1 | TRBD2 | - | TGTGCCAGCCACCCGACTAGCGGGTTCGCCTACGAGCAGTACTTC | CASHPTSGFAYEQYF
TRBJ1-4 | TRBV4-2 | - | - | TGTGCCAGCAGCCTCCACAGAACAACTAATGAAAAACTGTTTTTT | CASSLHRTTNEKLFF
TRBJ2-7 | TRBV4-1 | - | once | TGCGCCAGCAGCCAAGCGTCGGGACAATCCTACGAGCAGTACTTC | CASSQASGQSYEQYF
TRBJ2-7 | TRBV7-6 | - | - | TGTGCCAGCAGCTTAGAGGCCCGACAGTACTACGAGCAGTACTTC | CASSLEARQYYEQYF
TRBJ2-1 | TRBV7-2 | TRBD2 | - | TGTGCCAGCAGCCCTGAGGGTAGCGGGGTAAGGAATGAGCAGTTCTTC | CASSPEGSGVRNEQFF
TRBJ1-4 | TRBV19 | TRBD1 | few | TGTGCCAGTAATCCCGCGGGACAGCAAAAACTGTTTTTT | CASNPAGQQKLFF
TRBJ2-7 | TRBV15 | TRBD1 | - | TGTGCCACCAGCAGAGGAGCAGGGGGAACCTACGAGCAGTACTTC | CATSRGAGGTYEQYF
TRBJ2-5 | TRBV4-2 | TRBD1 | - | TGTGCCAGCAGCTCAGGACAGGGACCAGAGACCCAGTACTTC | CASSSGQGPETQYF
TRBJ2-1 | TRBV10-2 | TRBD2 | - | TGCGCCAGCAGGGCTAGCGGGGGGGCCGGTTTTAATGAGCAGTTCTTC | CASRASGGAGFNEQFF
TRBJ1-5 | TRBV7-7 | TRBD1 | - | TGTGCTAGCAGCTTGGGACAGCATAGCAATCAGCCCCAGCATTTT | CASSLGQHSNQPQHF
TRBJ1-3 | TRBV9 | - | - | TGTGCCAGCAGCGTACGGGGGAGCTCTGGAAACACCATATATTTT | CASSVRGSSGNTIYF
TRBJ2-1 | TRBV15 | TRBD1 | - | TGTGCCACCAGCAGAGCGTGGGACAGGGGAAACAATGAGCAGTTCTTC | CATSRAWDRGNNEQFF
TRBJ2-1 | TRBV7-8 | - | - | TGTGCCAGCAGCTACCGGGGGATCAGGGATGAGCAGTTCTTC | CASSYRGIRDEQFF
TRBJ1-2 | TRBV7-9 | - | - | TGTGCCAGCAGCTTTCCAGGGGTCTATGGCTACACCTTC | CASSFPGVYGYTF
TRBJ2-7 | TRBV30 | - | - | TGTGCCTGGAGCCCAGTCGGAAAGGGGTCCTACGAGCAGTACTTC | CAWSPVGKGSYEQYF
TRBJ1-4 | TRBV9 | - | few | TGTGCCAGCAGCGTAGCACAGTACAATGAAAAACTGTTTTTT | CASSVAQYNEKLFF
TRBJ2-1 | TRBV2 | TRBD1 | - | TGTGCCAGCAGTGCAGAGACAGGGGGCCGGGAGCAGTTCTTC | CASSAETGGREQFF
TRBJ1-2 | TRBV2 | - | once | TGTGCCAGCAGTCCCATTGCGACAGAAAACTATGGCTACACCTTC | CASSPIATENYGYTF
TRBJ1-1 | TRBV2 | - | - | TGTGCCAGCAGGGAGGTGTGGAAAATTTTCTTT | CASREVWKIFF
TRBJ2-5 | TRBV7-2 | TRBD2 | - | TGTGCCAGCAGCTTACTAGCGGGGGGGGAGACCCAGTACTTC | CASSLLAGGETQYF
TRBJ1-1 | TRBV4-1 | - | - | TGCGCCAGCAGCCAAGAGGGGCCGAACACTGAAGCTTTCTTT | CASSQEGPNTEAFF
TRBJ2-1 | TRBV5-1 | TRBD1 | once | TGCGCCAGCAGCTCCGGACAGGGGGCAGGCAATGAGCAGTTCTTC | CASSSGQGAGNEQFF
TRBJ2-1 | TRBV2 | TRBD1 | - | TGTGCCAGCGGGGGGACAGGGAACTACAATGAGCAGTTCTTC | CASGGTGNYNEQFF
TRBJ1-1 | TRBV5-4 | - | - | TGTGCCAGCAGCTTGACCGGCAGGGCGAACACTGAAGCTTTCTTT | CASSLTGRANTEAFF
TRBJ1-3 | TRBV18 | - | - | TGTGCCAGCTCCCGACGGGAAAACACCATATATTTT | CASSRRENTIYF
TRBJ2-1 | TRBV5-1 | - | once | TGCGCCAGCAGCTTGTCTGGGGGCGGGCACAATGAGCAGTTCTTC | CASSLSGGGHNEQFF
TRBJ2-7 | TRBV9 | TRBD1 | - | TGTGCCAGCAGCGTAGTGGGCGGACAGGGCGTCAACGAGCAGTACTTC | CASSVVGGQGVNEQYF
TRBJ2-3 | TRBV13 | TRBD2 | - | TGTGCCAGCAGCTCAGCTTGGACTAGCGGGGGGGCCACAGATACGCAGTATTTT | CASSSAWTSGGATDTQYF
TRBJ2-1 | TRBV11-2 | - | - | TGTGCCAGCAGCCAAATTAAAGCAAATGAGCAGTTCTTC | CASSQIKANEQFF
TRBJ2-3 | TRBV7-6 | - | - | TGTGCCAGCAGCTTAAGGGGATTCGGGACAGATACGCAGTATTTT | CASSLRGFGTDTQYF
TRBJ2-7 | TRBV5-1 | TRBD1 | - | TGCGCCAGCAGCTTGGATGGACAGGGGGCATCCTACGAGCAGTACTTC | CASSLDGQGASYEQYF
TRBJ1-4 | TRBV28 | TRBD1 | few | TGTGCCAGCAGTCCCCCCCGGGACAGGGGTAATGAAAAACTGTTTTTT | CASSPPRDRGNEKLFF
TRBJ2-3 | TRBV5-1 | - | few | TGCGCCAGCAGCTTCGGGGAAGCCTCGTTCCCAGATACGCAGTATTTT | CASSFGEASFPDTQYF
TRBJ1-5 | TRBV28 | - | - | TGTGCCAGCAGTTCTCCCGGAGGGTTCTATCAGCCCCAGCATTTT | CASSSPGGFYQPQHF
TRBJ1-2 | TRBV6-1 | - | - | TGTGCCAGCTTAGGGACTTATGGCTACACCTTC | CASLGTYGYTF
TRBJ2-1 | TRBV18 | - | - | TGTGCCAGCTCACCATCCGCGGGTGTGCAGTTCTTC | CASSPSAGVQFF
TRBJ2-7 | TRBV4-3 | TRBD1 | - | TGCGCCAGCAGCCAAGAATGGAGACAGGGAGAGATGTACTTC | CASSQEWRQGEMYF
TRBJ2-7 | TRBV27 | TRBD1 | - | TGTGCCAGCAGTAAAAAACAGGGGGCTCGCTACGAGCAGTACTTC | CASSKKQGARYEQYF
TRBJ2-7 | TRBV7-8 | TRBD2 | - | TGTGCCAGCAGCCCGTGGGCGGGGGGGCTTGAGCAGTACTTC | CASSPWAGGLEQYF
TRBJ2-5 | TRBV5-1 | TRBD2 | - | TGCGCCAGCAGCCGGAAGGGGACTAGCGGATTGGGGGAGACCCAGTACTTC | CASSRKGTSGLGETQYF
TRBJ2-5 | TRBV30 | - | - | TGTGCCTGGACTTCGGGGGGCAGGGGAGAGACCCAGTACTTC | CAWTSGGRGETQYF
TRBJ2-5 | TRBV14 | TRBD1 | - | TGTGCCAGCAGCCAAATCACAGGGGCTAAAGAGACCCAGTACTTC | CASSQITGAKETQYF
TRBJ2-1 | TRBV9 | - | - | TGTGCCAGCAGCGTAGGGGCAGGGTCCTACAATGAGCAGTTCTTC | CASSVGAGSYNEQFF